A single T cell receptor beta chain is shown here with its context. Its cognate antigen has yet to be identified. No much larger clone is present one base from it, and per-base qualities are unavailable. From cysteine to phenylalanine, the CDR3 is 18 amino acids long. The read is trimmed to its CDR3 DNA, 54 bases read in frame from base 1. The germline V gene sets CDR1 to SGHAT and CDR2 to FQNNGV. V trim: 1 base; J trim: 0 bases; unmatched bases: 6. Library creation used the immunoSEQ multiplex PCR assay. TCRdb took this table from immuneACCESS and kept in-frame rearrangements with V and J called. Such tables lack part of the clones; where checked against another copy, unresolved V genes explain under half of the gap, and the rest is unexplained. The sample data list about 70,000 clones, and roughly nine tenths of these were observed just once. Clones ranked in the top ten supply 4.5% to 5% of the sample.

These data are taken from a study of technical replicates of blood from a handful of donors (dated by TCRdb to between 2016 and 2019). Material: PBMCs. This clonotype was obtained from a human donor in good health. Some clones in this sample may be carry-over from other donors' samples. The sequence joins TRBV11-2 to TRBJ1-3; TRBD1 matches 10 bases in the middle. The bases are TGTGCCAGCAGCTTAGCCTTGACAGGGGGCAACTCTGGAAACACCATATATTTT. Translated, this gives CASSLALTGGNSGNTIYF.